This TCR beta chain was documented in a study of blood T cell repertoires in COVID-19. Assay used: immunoSEQ multiplex PCR; TCRdb lists only in-frame clones, some missing. The data hold under 500,000 clones, with roughly 91% observed a single time. The ends lost 1 base at V and 9 bases at J; junction bases unmatched: 12. This CDR3 spans 16 amino acids. CDR1 and CDR2 (germline): LGHDT, YNNKEL (reference sequence). The J gene is TRBJ2-4, the V gene TRBV3-1 (or the pseudogene TRBV3-2); 7 nucleotides agree with TRBD1. This receptor was identified in a woman younger than 45 with acute or convalescent COVID-19. Sequenced: peripheral blood. The CDR3 protein is CASSQGRQGRWGIQYF. The CDR3 region has the DNA TGTGCCAGCAGCCAAGGCCGACAGGGCCGCTGGGGCATTCAGTACTTC.